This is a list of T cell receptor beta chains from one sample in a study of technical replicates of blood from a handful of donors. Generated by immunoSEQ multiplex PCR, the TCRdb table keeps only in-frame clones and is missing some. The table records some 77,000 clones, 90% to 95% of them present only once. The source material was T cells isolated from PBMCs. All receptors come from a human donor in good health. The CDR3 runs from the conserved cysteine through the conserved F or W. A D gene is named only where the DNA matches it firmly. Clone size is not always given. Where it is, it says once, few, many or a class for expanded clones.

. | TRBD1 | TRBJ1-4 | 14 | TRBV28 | TGTGCCAGCGTGCGGGGACAGCAAAATGAAAAACTGTTTTTT | CASVRGQQNEKLFF
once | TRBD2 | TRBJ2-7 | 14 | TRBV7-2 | TGTGCCAGCAGCTTACCTAGCGGGGCCTACGAGCAGTACTTC | CASSLPSGAYEQYF
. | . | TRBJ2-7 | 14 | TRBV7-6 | TGTGCCAGCAGCTTAAGTCCCGGTACCTACGAGCAGTACTTC | CASSLSPGTYEQYF
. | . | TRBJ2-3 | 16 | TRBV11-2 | TGTGCCAGCAGCTCCCGACAGGACTCTAGCACAGATACGCAGTATTTT | CASSSRQDSSTDTQYF
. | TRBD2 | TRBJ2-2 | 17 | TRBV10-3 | TGTGCCATCAGTGAGGGACTAGCGGGAGTAGGCACCGGGGAGCTGTTTTTT | CAISEGLAGVGTGELFF
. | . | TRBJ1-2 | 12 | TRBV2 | TGTGCCATCCCCAGGGGTAGCTATGGCTACACCTTC | CAIPRGSYGYTF
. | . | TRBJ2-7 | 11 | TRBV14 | TGTGCCAGCAGAGAGCTAGGCGAGCAGTACTTC | CASRELGEQYF
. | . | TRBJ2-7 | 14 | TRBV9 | TGTGCCAGCAGCGTAGAAAATAGCGCCTACGAGCAGTACTTC | CASSVENSAYEQYF
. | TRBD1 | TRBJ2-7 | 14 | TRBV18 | TGTGCCAGCTCTCCGGGACAGGGGGCCTACGAGCAGTACTTC | CASSPGQGAYEQYF
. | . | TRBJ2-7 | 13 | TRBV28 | TGTGCCAGCACACCGGCAGGGGGGAACGAGCAGTACTTC | CASTPAGGNEQYF
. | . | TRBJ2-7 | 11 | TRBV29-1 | TGCAGCGTGCACTTAGCCTACGAGCAGTACTTC | CSVHLAYEQYF
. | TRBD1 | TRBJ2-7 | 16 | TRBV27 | TGTGCCAGCAGTTCCACCGGGACAGCGCTGCCATACGAGCAGTACTTC | CASSSTGTALPYEQYF
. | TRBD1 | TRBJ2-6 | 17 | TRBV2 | TGTGCCAGCAGTGGAGACAGGGGGCTTTCTGGGGCCAACGTCCTGACTTTC | CASSGDRGLSGANVLTF
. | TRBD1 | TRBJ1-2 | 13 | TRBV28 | TGTGCCAGCAGTTGGGACAGGAACTATGGCTACACCTTC | CASSWDRNYGYTF
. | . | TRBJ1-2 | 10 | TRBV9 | TGTGCCAGCGCAGGGGATGGCTACACCTTC | CASAGDGYTF
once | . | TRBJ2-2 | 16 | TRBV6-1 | TGTGCCAGCAGTGAAGACTGGACATCTTTACAGGGGGAGCTGTTTTTT | CASSEDWTSLQGELFF
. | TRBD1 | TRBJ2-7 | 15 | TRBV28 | TGTGCCAGCAGTTTAACCGGGACAGGGTGGTACGAGCAGTACTTC | CASSLTGTGWYEQYF
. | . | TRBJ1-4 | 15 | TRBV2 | TGTGCCAGCAGTGAGTCCGCGGACACGGACGAAAAACTGTTTTTT | CASSESADTDEKLFF
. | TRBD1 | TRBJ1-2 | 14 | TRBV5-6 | TGTGCCAGCAGTAACAGGGACAGGGGGCGCGACAACACCTTC | CASSNRDRGRDNTF
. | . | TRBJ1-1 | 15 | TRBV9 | TGTGCCAGCAGCGTAGAACCAGTTATGAACACTGAAGCTTTCTTT | CASSVEPVMNTEAFF
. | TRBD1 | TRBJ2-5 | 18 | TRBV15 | TGTGCCACCAGCGACCCAGTACTAACCCGGGACAGGGAAGAGACCCAGTACTTC | CATSDPVLTRDREETQYF
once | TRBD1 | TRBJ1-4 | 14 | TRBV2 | TGTGCCAGCAGAACCGGGACAGGGATTGAAAAACTGTTTTTT | CASRTGTGIEKLFF
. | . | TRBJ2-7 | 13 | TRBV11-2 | TGTGCCAGCAGCTTAAAGGCCACAGGGGAGCAGTACTTC | CASSLKATGEQYF
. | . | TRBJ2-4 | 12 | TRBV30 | TGTGCCTGGAGTATCGGGAAAAACATTCAGTACTTC | CAWSIGKNIQYF
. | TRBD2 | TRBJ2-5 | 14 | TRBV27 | TGTGCCAGCAGTTTGATCGGGACTAGCGAGACCCAGTACTTC | CASSLIGTSETQYF
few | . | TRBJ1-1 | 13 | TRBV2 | TGTGCCAGCAGTGAAGCTTCAGCGACTGAAGCTTTCTTT | CASSEASATEAFF
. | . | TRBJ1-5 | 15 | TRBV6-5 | TGTGCCAGCAGTTACTATTCAGGGGACAATCAGCCCCAGCATTTT | CASSYYSGDNQPQHF
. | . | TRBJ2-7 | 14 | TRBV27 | TGTGCCAGCAGTTTAGGGCCGTTAGTCTACGAGCAGTACTTC | CASSLGPLVYEQYF
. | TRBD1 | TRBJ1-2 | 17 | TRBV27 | TGTGCCAGCAGTTTATCGATACAGGGGGTTTCTGGGCCGGGCTACACCTTC | CASSLSIQGVSGPGYTF
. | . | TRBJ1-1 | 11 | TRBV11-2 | TGTGCCTGGGGAGGGAACACTGAAGCTTTCTTT | CAWGGNTEAFF
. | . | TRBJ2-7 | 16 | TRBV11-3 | TGTGCCAGCAGCTTAGTAGCCGGCGGAGCGACCTACGAGCAGTACTTC | CASSLVAGGATYEQYF
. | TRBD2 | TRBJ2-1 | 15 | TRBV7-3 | TGTGCCAGCAGCCCACTAGCGGGGCCCTACAATGAGCAGTTCTTC | CASSPLAGPYNEQFF
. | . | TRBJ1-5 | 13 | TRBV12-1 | TGTGCCAGCAGCTTTGAAGATTTGCGGCCCCAGCATTTT | CASSFEDLRPQHF
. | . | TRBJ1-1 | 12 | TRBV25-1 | TGTGCCAGCAGTGAAGGAGGCACTGAAGCTTTCTTT | CASSEGGTEAFF
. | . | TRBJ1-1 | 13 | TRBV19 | TGTGCCAGTAGTGTTAACAGGAACACTGAAGCTTTCTTT | CASSVNRNTEAFF
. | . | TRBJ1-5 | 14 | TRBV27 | TGTGCCAGCAGTCCCGCGGGGGGCAATCAGCCCCAGCATTTT | CASSPAGGNQPQHF
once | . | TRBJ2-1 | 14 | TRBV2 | TGTGCCAGCTCTGATGCTAGCTCCTACAATGAGCAGTTCTTC | CASSDASSYNEQFF
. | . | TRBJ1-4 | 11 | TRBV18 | TGTGCCAGCTCACTGGCCGAAAAACTGTTTTTT | CASSLAEKLFF
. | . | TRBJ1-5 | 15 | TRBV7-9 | TGTGCCAGCAGCTTAAGCCAGGGGAGCAATCAGCCCCAGCATTTT | CASSLSQGSNQPQHF
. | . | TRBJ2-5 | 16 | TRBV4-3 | TGCGCCAGCAGCCAAGTGTGGGGGGGACAAGAGAGGACCCAGTACTTC | CASSQVWGGQERTQYF
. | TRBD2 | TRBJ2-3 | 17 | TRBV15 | TGTGCCACCAGCAGAGATCGGGCGGGGGTAAGCACAGATACGCAGTATTTT | CATSRDRAGVSTDTQYF
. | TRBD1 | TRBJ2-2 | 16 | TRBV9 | TGTGCCAGCAGCGTAGATCGGACAGGGATGCACGGGGAGCTGTTTTTT | CASSVDRTGMHGELFF
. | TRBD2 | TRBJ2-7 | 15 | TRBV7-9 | TGTGCCAGCAGCGGCTTAGCGGGAGACTTTCACGAGCAGTACTTC | CASSGLAGDFHEQYF
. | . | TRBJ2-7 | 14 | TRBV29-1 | TGCAGCGTTGCGTCGGGGTTTTATTCCTACGAGCAGTACTTC | CSVASGFYSYEQYF
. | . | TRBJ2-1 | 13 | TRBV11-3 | TGTGCCAGCAGCTTTCAGGGGCCAAATGAGCAGTTCTTC | CASSFQGPNEQFF
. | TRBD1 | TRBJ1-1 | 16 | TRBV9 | TGTGCCAGCAGCGTAGCCGGAAGGACAGGGAACACTGAAGCTTTCTTT | CASSVAGRTGNTEAFF
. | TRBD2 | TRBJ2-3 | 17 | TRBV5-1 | TGCGCCAGCAGCTCCCGCGGTGGGGGGGACTACACAGATACGCAGTATTTT | CASSSRGGGDYTDTQYF
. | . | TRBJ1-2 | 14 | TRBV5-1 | TGCGCCAGCAGCTTGGATGGCGGTAACTATGGCTACACCTTC | CASSLDGGNYGYTF
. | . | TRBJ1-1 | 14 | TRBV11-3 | TGTGCCAGCAGCTTAGGGCGCGGCAACACTGAAGCTTTCTTT | CASSLGRGNTEAFF
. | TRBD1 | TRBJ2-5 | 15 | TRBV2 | TGTGCCAGCAGACGGAGGACAGGGTCCCCAGAGACCCAGTACTTC | CASRRRTGSPETQYF
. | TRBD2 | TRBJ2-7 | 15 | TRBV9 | TGTGCCAGCAGCGAGGAGGGGGAGCTAGCGGGCGAGCAGTACTTC | CASSEEGELAGEQYF
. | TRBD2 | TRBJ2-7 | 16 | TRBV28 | TGTGCCAGCAGCCTAATAGGACTAGCGGCCTCCTACGAGCAGTACTTC | CASSLIGLAASYEQYF
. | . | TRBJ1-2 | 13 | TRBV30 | TGTGCCTGGAACGTAGGGGCGGTCTATGGCTACACCTTC | CAWNVGAVYGYTF
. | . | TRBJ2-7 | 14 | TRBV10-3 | TGTGCCATCAGTGAGTTGCTAGAGGTCCACGAGCAGTACTTC | CAISELLEVHEQYF